This is a list of T cell receptor beta chains from one sample in a study of blood T cells in healthy people across ages. Using its own MiXCR run on the 5' RACE reads, TCRdb lists one record per CDR3 protein. The sample contains around 2 million distinct CDR3 sequences, 35% to 50% of which appear only once. Sample: blood. Receptor source: a human donor in good health. CDR3s include the opening cysteine and the closing phenylalanine or tryptophan. The D gene is left open where the match is weak. The size of a clone is reported for some rows only, either as once, few or many, or as a class for expanded clones.

>12|TRBJ1-2|.|TRBV29-1|.
TGCAGCGTGGGTGGACGGGGAGGCGGCTACACCTTC
CSVGGRGGGYTF
>15|TRBJ2-1|many|TRBV9|TRBD2
TGTGCCAGCAGCGTAAGCGGGGGACCCTACAATGAGCAGTTCTTC
CASSVSGGPYNEQFF
>13|TRBJ2-3|.|TRBV7-8|.
TGTGCCAGCAGGGGCAGGGGTTCCGATACGCAGTATTTT
CASRGRGSDTQYF
>14|TRBJ1-2|once|TRBV20-1|TRBD1
TGCAGTGCTACCACTATAGTAGGGGGCCATGGCTACACCTTC
CSATTIVGGHGYTF
>17|TRBJ2-5|.|TRBV5-1|.
TGCGCCCGCAGCTTTCAAGGACAGCAACAAGCCCGAGGGACCCAGTACTTC
CARSFQGQQQARGTQYF
>15|TRBJ2-3|.|TRBV15|.
TGTGCCACCAGCCCGGGGGGCCGGGGGAGAGATACGCAGTATTTT
CATSPGGRGRDTQYF
>14|TRBJ1-1|.|TRBV5-1|.
TGCGCCAGCAGCTCTCAGGGGTTGGCCACTGAAGCTTTCTTT
CASSSQGLATEAFF
>13|TRBJ1-2|many|TRBV6-5|TRBD1
TGTGCCAGCAGTTCCGGACAGGGTGGAGGCTACACCTTC
CASSSGQGGGYTF
>14|TRBJ2-1|few|TRBV12-3/TRBV12-4|.
TGTGCCAGCATCCCCCAGGGATCTCACAATGAGCAGTTCTTC
CASIPQGSHNEQFF
>15|TRBJ2-5|.|TRBV20-1|.
TGCAGTGCTAGCACTCCCGCAGGAGGGGAAGAGACCCAGTACTTC
CSASTPAGGEETQYF
>15|TRBJ1-1|few|TRBV2|.
TGTGCCAGCAGTGAACTCCAGGGACGGAATACTGAAGCTTTCTTT
CASSELQGRNTEAFF
>15|TRBJ2-3|.|TRBV6-1|TRBD1
TGTGCCAGCAACCGACAGGGGGGGTTCGCAGATACGCAGTATTTT
CASNRQGGFADTQYF
>15|TRBJ1-5|.|TRBV20-1|.
TGCAGTGCTAAGGAGGACAGCTATAGCAATCAGCCCCAGCATTTT
CSAKEDSYSNQPQHF
>14|TRBJ2-3|.|TRBV7-2|.
TGTGCCAGCAGCTCCCGACAGAGAGTAGATACGCAGTATTTT
CASSSRQRVDTQYF
>15|TRBJ2-4|many|TRBV7-2|TRBD1
TGTGCCAGCAGCCCCCGGACAGGGGTAGTACACATTCAGTACTTC
CASSPRTGVVHIQYF
>12|TRBJ2-7|.|TRBV20-1|.
TGCAGTGCTAGACCCCAAACCTACGAGCAGTACTTC
CSARPQTYEQYF
>16|TRBJ2-1|.|TRBV20-1|TRBD2
TGCAGTGCTTCTCCCCTTTCTAGCGGGGGGGCGGGAGAGCAGTTCTTC
CSASPLSSGGAGEQFF
>15|TRBJ2-1|.|TRBV27|.
TGTGCCAGCAGTTTACGAGGGGGGCGATACAATGAGCAGTTCTTC
CASSLRGGRYNEQFF
>15|TRBJ2-5|few|TRBV24-1|.
TGTGCCACCAGTGTCTTGCAGCTGAACCAAGAGACCCAGTACTTC
CATSVLQLNQETQYF
>11|TRBJ1-2|.|TRBV5-1|.
TGCGCCAGCAGCTTGTTCGGTGGCTACACCTTC
CASSLFGGYTF
>12|TRBJ2-5|few|TRBV20-1|.
TGCAGGGCTAGCCCGGATGAGGAGACCCAGTACTTC
CRASPDEETQYF
>13|TRBJ2-7|once|TRBV7-8|.
TGTGCCAGCACCCTAGGGTTGGGGTACGAGCAGTACTTC
CASTLGLGYEQYF
>12|TRBJ2-5|.|TRBV2|.
TGTGCCGGCAGTGTGGATCAAGAGACCCAGTACTTC
CAGSVDQETQYF
>17|TRBJ2-1|.|TRBV7-9|.
TGTGCCAGCAGCTTAAGTATCCCCGGGCCCCTAGGCCCTGAGCAGTTCTTC
CASSLSIPGPLGPEQFF
>17|TRBJ2-5|few|TRBV5-1|TRBD2
TGCGCCAGCAGTGAGACTGGACTAGCGGGGTTTCAAGAGACCCAGTACTTC
CASSETGLAGFQETQYF
>13|TRBJ2-3|.|TRBV20-1|.
TGCAGTGCTAGATTCCAAAACACAGATACGCAGTATTTT
CSARFQNTDTQYF
>14|TRBJ2-7|.|TRBV10-3|TRBD2
TGTGCCATCACTGACACGGGAGGCCCCTACGAGCAGTACTTC
CAITDTGGPYEQYF
>16|TRBJ1-1|.|TRBV6-1|TRBD1
TGTGCCAGCACTCCCGAGACAGGGAGGCTGAGCACTGAAGCTTTCTTT
CASTPETGRLSTEAFF
>15|TRBJ2-7|.|TRBV5-1|.
TGCGCCAGCAGCTTGGATCCAGCGGCGAACTACGAGCAGTACTTC
CASSLDPAANYEQYF
>13|TRBJ2-6|.|TRBV30|.
TGTGGGGTTACCAACTCTGGGGCCAACGTCCTGACTTTC
CGVTNSGANVLTF
>14|TRBJ1-1|.|TRBV12-5|.
TGTGCTAGTGTTTCGCGGGGAGAGGGGACTGAAGCTTTCTTT
CASVSRGEGTEAFF